The sample holds one count of the clone carrying this T cell receptor (beta chain). This entry belongs to a study of shared clonotypes between healthy human individuals. Method: immunoSEQ multiplex PCR; TCRdb's copy keeps in-frame clones and lacks some. The sample has hundreds of thousands of clones, 90% to 97% seen once; the top ten hold about 0.054%. V gave up 4 bases and J gave up 8 bases, with 15 bases separating them. The CDR3 contains 13 residues. CDR1 is SGHRS, CDR2 YFSETQ, per germline. The clonotype was recovered from a woman aged 25 to 45 in good health. The sample comprised naive CD4+ T cells sorted from blood. The subset: CD45RA+ positively selected. The chain uses TRBV5-1 and TRBJ1-2; the D gene is possibly TRBD1 (5 bases). CDR3 bases: TGCGCCAGCAGCCACCCCGGGGCCGAGGGCTACACCTTC. The encoded protein is CASSHPGAEGYTF.